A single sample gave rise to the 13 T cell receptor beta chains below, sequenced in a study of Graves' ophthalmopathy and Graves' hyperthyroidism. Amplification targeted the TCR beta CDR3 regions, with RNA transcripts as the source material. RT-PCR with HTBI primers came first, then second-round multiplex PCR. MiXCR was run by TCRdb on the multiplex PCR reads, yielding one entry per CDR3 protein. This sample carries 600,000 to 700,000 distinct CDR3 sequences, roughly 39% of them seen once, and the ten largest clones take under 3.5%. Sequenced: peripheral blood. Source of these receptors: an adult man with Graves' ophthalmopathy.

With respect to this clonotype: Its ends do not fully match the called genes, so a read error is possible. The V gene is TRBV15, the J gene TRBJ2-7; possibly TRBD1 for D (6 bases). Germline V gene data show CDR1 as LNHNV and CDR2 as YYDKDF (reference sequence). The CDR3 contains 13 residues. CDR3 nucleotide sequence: TGTGCCAGCAGCTCCCAGGGGTTCTACGAGCAGTACTTC. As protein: CASSSQGFYEQYF.

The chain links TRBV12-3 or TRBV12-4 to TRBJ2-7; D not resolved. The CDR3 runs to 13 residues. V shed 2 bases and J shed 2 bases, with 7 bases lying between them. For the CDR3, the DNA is TGTGCCAGCAGTTTACAGACCACCTACGAGCAGTACTTC. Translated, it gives CASSLQTTYEQYF.

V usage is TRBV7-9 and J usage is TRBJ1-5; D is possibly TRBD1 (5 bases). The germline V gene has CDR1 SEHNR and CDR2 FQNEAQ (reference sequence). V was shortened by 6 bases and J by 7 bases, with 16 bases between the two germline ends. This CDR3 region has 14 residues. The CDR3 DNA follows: TGTGCCAGCAGTTTGGGGCAGCCTAAACAGCCCCAGCATTTT. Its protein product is CASSLGQPKQPQHF.

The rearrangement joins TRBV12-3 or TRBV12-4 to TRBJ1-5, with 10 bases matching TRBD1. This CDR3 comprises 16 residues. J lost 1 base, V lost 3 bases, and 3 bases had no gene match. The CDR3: CASSFGTGESNQPQHF. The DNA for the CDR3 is TGTGCCAGCAGTTTCGGGACAGGGGAAAGCAATCAGCCCCAGCATTTT.

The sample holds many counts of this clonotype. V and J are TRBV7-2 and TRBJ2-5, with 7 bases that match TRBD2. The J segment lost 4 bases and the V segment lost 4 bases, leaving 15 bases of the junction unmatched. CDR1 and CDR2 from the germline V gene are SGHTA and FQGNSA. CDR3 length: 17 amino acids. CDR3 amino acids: CASSSSGTIKLRETQYF. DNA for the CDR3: TGTGCCAGCAGCTCTTCCGGGACTATAAAGTTGCGAGAGACCCAGTACTTC.

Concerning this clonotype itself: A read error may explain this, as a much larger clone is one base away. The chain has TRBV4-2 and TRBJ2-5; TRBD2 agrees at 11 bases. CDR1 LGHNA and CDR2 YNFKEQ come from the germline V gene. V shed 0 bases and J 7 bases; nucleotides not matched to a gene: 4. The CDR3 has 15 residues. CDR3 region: CASSQDSGGAGTQYF. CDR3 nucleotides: TGTGCCAGCAGCCAAGATAGCGGGGGGGCAGGGACCCAGTACTTC.

CDR3 region: CASMLAGGQPDTQYF. As DNA, the CDR3 is TGTGCCAGCATGCTAGCGGGAGGGCAGCCAGATACGCAGTATTTT. The chain uses TRBV10-3 and TRBJ2-3; 12 bases align to TRBD2. Germline trimming cut 10 bases from V and 4 bases from J; bases unmatched to any gene: 9. Germline CDR1 reads ENHRY; CDR2 reads SYGVKD. The CDR3 is made up of 15 amino acids.

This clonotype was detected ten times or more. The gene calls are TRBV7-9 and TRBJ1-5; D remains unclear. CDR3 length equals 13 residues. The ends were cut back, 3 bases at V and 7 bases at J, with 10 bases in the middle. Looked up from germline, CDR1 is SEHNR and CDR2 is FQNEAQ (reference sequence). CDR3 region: CASSLGVGQPQHF. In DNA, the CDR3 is TGTGCCAGCAGCTTGGGAGTTGGACAGCCCCAGCATTTT.

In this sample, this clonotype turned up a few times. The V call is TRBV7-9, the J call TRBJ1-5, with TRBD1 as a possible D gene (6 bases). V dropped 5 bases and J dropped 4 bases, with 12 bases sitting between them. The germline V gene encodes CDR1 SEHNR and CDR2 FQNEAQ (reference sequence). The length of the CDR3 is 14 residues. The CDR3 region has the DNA TGTGCCAGCAGCCTAACAGGGTTTAATCAGCCCCAGCATTTT. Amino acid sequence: CASSLTGFNQPQHF.

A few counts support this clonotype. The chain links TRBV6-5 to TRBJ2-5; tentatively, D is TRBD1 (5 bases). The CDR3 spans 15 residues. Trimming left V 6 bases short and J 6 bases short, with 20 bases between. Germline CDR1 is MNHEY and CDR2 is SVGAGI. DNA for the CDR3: TGTGCCAGCAGGATCACTTTATCAGGGCAAAAGACCCAGTACTTC. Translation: CASRITLSGQKTQYF.

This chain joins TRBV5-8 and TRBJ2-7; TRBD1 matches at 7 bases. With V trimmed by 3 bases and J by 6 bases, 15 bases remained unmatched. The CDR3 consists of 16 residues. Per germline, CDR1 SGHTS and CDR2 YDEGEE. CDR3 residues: CASSSTRTGWVVEQYF. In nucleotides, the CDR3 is TGTGCCAGCAGCTCGACCCGGACAGGTTGGGTAGTCGAGCAGTACTTC.

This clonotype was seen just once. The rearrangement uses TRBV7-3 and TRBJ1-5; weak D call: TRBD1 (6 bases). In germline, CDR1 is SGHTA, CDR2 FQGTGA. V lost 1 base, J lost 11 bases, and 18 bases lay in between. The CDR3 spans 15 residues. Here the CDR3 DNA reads TGTGCCAGCAGCTTAATCGGGGGGGGGCAAGAGACCCAGCATTTT. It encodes CASSLIGGGQETQHF.

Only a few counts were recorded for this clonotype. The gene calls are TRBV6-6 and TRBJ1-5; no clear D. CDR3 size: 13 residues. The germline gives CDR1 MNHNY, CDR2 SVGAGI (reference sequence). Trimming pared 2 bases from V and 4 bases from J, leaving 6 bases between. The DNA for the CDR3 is TGTGCCAGCAGTTACCTAGAAAATCAGCCCCAGCATTTT. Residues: CASSYLENQPQHF.